This T cell receptor (beta chain) was profiled in a study of glioma-infiltrating T cells after dendritic cell vaccination. Overall study: Dendritic cells derived from monocytes and pulsed with autologous tumor lysate formed the vaccine.

Findings and caveats of the study: Higher pretreatment TIL content predicted longer progression-free time and survival.

The sample's time point: after dendritic cell vaccination, including at tumor progression/relapse. Blood PBMC samples: pre-vaccination, two weeks post third vaccination, and at tumor progression. Germline loops: CDR1 LNHNV, CDR2 YYDKDF (reference sequence). This CDR3 has 15 residues. V gave up 7 bases and J gave up 9 bases; unmatched junction bases: 12. Comments on this clone: Its antigen is as yet unknown.

Data came from immunoSEQ multiplex PCR; TCRdb stores just in-frame clones and leaves some out. The sample has some 110,000 clones, 90% seen once. This receptor was obtained from a human donor with glioblastoma. Sequenced here: blood, sampled after dendritic cell vaccination. The chain links TRBV15 to TRBJ2-1, with 10 bases lining up with TRBD2. CDR3 loop: CATTLGLAGVSEQFF. CDR3 in DNA: TGTGCCACCACACTGGGGCTAGCGGGAGTGAGTGAGCAGTTCTTC.